This T cell receptor beta chain was found in a study of metastatic and nonmetastatic thyroid tumors. Study-level background: The study looked at repertoires side by side in blood and in tumor or nodule tissue from malignant and benign thyroid patients.

Judged by abundance, this clone is medium-sized. What it binds is unknown. TCRdb reanalyzed the PCR reads with MiXCR. The sample records roughly 7,300 clones, about 19% being singletons. Thyroid surgery had not been preceded by any treatment in any patient. V lost 5 bases and J lost 2, with 11 bases in between. The length of the CDR3 is 14 residues. Germline CDR1 reads SNHLY; CDR2 reads FYNNEI. Study-level findings and limits: For both blood and tumor, malignant thyroid tumors reportedly showed significantly higher TCR beta diversity than benign nodules did.

The sequence derives from a female donor with papillary thyroid cancer or a benign thyroid nodule (not recorded which). Some clones in this sample may be carry-over from other donors' samples. The V call is TRBV2, the J call TRBJ2-3, with D possibly being TRBD2 (5 bases). Sample: adjacent normal tissue. CDR3 sequence: CASSWETNTDTQYF. CDR3 DNA: TGTGCCAGCAGTTGGGAGACTAACACAGATACGCAGTATTTT. Supplemented by reference TRBV2 and TRBJ2-3, the full variable domain reads EPEVTQTPSHQVTQMGQEVILRCVPISNHLYFYWYRQILGQKVEFLVSFYNNEISEKSEIFDDQFSVERPDGSNFTLKIRSTKLEDSAMYFCASSWETNTDTQYFGPGTRLTVL.